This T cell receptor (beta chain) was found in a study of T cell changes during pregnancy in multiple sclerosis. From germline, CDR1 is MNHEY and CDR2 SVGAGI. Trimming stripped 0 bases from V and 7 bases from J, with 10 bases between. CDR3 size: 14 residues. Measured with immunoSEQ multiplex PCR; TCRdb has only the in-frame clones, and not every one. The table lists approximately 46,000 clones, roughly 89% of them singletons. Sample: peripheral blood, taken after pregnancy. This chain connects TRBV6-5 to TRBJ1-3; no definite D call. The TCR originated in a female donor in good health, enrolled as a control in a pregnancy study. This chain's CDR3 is CASSYSIGGNTIYF. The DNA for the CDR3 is TGTGCCAGCAGTTACTCGATCGGAGGGAACACCATATATTTT.